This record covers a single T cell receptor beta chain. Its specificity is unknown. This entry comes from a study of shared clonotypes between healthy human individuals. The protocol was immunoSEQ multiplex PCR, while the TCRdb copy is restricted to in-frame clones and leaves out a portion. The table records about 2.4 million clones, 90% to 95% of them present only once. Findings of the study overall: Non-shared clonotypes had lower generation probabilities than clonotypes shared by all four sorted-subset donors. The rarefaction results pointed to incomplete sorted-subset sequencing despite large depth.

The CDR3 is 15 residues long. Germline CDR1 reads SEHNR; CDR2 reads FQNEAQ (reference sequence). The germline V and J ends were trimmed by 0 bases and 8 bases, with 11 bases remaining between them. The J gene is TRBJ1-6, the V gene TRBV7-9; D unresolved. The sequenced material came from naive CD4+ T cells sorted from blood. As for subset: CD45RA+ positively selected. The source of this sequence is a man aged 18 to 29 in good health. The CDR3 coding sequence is TGTGCCAGCAGCTTAGCGCTGTTGAGGGATTCACCCCTCCACTTT. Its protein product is CASSLALLRDSPLHF.